The 21 T cell receptor beta chains in this list originate from one sample, sequenced in a study of OX40 agonist ivuxolimab in advanced cancers. Libraries were constructed by the immunoSEQ multiplex PCR assay. As stored in TCRdb, this immuneACCESS dataset retains in-frame rearrangements with V and J assigned. A fraction of the clones does not appear; measured against another copy, unresolved V genes explain less than half of the discrepancy, and the remainder lacks a known reason. A total of about 59,000 clones appear in this sample, approximately 87% of them only once. Around 0.38% of the sample belongs to the ten largest clones. Sequencing was performed on CD4+ or CD8+ T cells sorted from blood, taken in a trial of the OX40 agonist ivuxolimab. These receptors all stem from an adult with an advanced solid tumor such as melanoma, head and neck, liver or kidney cancer.

The V call is TRBV6-1, the J call TRBJ2-3, with a tentative D call TRBD2 (5 bases). The CDR3 contains 17 residues. Germline V gene lookup returns CDR1 MNHNS and CDR2 SASEGT. V gave up 2 bases and J gave up 1 base, with 16 bases separating them. DNA for the CDR3: TGTGCCAGCAGTGAATGGAGGACCCAACCTGGCACAGATACGCAGTATTTT. It codes for CASSEWRTQPGTDTQYF.

The chain is built from TRBV7-3 and TRBJ1-2; TRBD1 might be the D (6 bases). Germline-derived CDR1 and CDR2 are SGHTA and FQGTGA. V lost 0 bases and J 5 bases, leaving 7 bases between the germline ends. The CDR3 is made up of 13 amino acids. The CDR3 DNA sequence: TGTGCCAGCAGCTTAACGGGGACATATGGCTACACCTTC. Translating gives CASSLTGTYGYTF.

V is TRBV6-5 and J is TRBJ2-7, with D perhaps given as TRBD1 or TRBD2 (6 bases each). The V end was cut by 5 bases, the J end by 6 bases, with 11 bases between. The CDR3 is made up of 12 amino acids. CDR1 and CDR2 from the germline V gene are MNHEY and SVGAGI. This CDR3 reads CASSRGGGEQYF. CDR3 nucleotides: TGTGCCAGCAGTAGAGGGGGAGGCGAGCAGTACTTC.

CDR3 bases: TGTGCCAGCAGTGTGGGAGCGGGAGGTTCAGATACGCAGTATTTT. It specifies CASSVGAGGSDTQYF. The chain combines TRBV2 with TRBJ2-3, with TRBD2 identical over 9 bases. Per germline, CDR1 SNHLY and CDR2 FYNNEI. V trimming: 4 bases; J trimming: 4 bases; junction bases outside the gene matches: 6. The CDR3 spans 15 residues. Supplemented by reference TRBV2 and TRBJ2-3, the full variable domain reads EPEVTQTPSHQVTQMGQEVILRCVPISNHLYFYWYRQILGQKVEFLVSFYNNEISEKSEIFDDQFSVERPDGSNFTLKIRSTKLEDSAMYFCASSVGAGGSDTQYFGPGTRLTVL.

V usage is TRBV9 and J usage is TRBJ2-1; the match to TRBD2 covers 9 bases. CDR1 is SGDLS and CDR2 is YYNGEE in the germline V gene. There are 16 residues in the CDR3. Germline trimming cut 4 bases from V and 6 bases from J; bases unmatched to any gene: 11. The CDR3 region is CASSPRGSGGPNEQFF. CDR3 nucleotides: TGTGCCAGCAGCCCCCGGGGTAGCGGGGGTCCCAATGAGCAGTTCTTC.

The chain couples TRBV6-1 to TRBJ1-5, with TRBD1 matching over 9 bases. From germline, CDR1 is MNHNS and CDR2 SASEGT. V lost 1 base to trimming and J lost 1 base; unmatched junction nucleotides: 2. The CDR3 length is 16 residues. This CDR3 is CASSEDGTGSNQPQHF. The CDR3, as DNA: TGTGCCAGCAGTGAAGATGGGACAGGGAGCAATCAGCCCCAGCATTTT.

V usage is TRBV7-9 and J usage is TRBJ2-7, with TRBD1 identical over 7 bases. CDR1 is SEHNR and CDR2 is FQNEAQ in the germline V gene (reference sequence). After removal of 2 bases from V and 4 bases from J, the junction contained 2 bases not matched to a gene. The CDR3 totals 13 residues. CDR3 nucleotides: TGTGCCAGCAGCTTACTGACAGGGTACGAGCAGTACTTC. Amino acids: CASSLLTGYEQYF. Full variable domain (outside the CDR3, taken from reference TRBV7-9 and TRBJ2-7): DTGVSQNPRHKITKRGQNVTFRCDPISEHNRLYWYRQTLGQGPEFLTYFQNEAQLEKSRLLSDRFSAERPKGSFSTLEIQRTEQGDSAMYLCASSLLTGYEQYFGPGTRLTVT.

Worth noting for this clone: Germline and junction disagree at one end, which may indicate a read error. This rearrangement joins TRBV13 to TRBJ1-1, with D maybe TRBD1 (6 bases). The germline V gene has CDR1 PRHDT and CDR2 FYEKMQ (reference sequence). This CDR3 is built from 14 residues. The CDR3 DNA sequence: TGTGTCAGCAGCTTCAGACAGGTGAACACTGAAGCTTTCTTT. Encoded protein: CVSSFRQVNTEAFF.

The chain has TRBV18 and TRBJ2-1; unclear D gene. This CDR3 contains 17 residues. Germline CDR1 is KGHSH and CDR2 is LQKENI. The ends were cut back, 0 bases at V and 3 bases at J, with 15 bases in the middle. CDR3 loop: CASSPPIFSSDYNEQFF. The CDR3 DNA reads TGTGCCAGCTCACCACCTATATTCTCATCCGACTACAATGAGCAGTTCTTC.

This sequence joins TRBV7-9 and TRBJ1-4, with 7 bases aligning to TRBD1. Germline CDR1 reads SEHNR; CDR2 reads FQNEAQ (reference sequence). The ends lost 5 bases at V and 3 bases at J; junction bases unmatched: 3. The CDR3 sequence is 14 residues long. The CDR3 DNA reads as TGTGCCAGCAGCCAGACAGGGTCTAATGAAAAACTGTTTTTT. It specifies CASSQTGSNEKLFF.

This clone has just one count. The chain uses TRBV5-1 and TRBJ2-5, with 10 bases fitting TRBD2. Trimming took 5 bases from V and 2 from J; bases not matched to a gene: 6. Germline V gene lookup returns CDR1 SGHRS and CDR2 YFSETQ. The CDR3 sequence is 15 residues long. The chain's CDR3 is CASSPSGGLQETQYF. The CDR3 bases are TGCGCCAGCAGTCCTAGCGGGGGCCTTCAAGAGACCCAGTACTTC.

V gene TRBV5-8 combines with J gene TRBJ1-1; D is undetermined. The CDR3 has 13 residues. Germline CDR1 SGHTS, CDR2 YDEGEE. Trimming removed 0 bases at V and 4 bases at J, with 7 bases between. This CDR3 is CASSLDLGTEAFF. CDR3 nucleotide sequence: TGTGCCAGCAGCTTGGACCTCGGCACTGAAGCTTTCTTT. Full variable domain (outside the CDR3, taken from reference TRBV5-8 and TRBJ1-1): EAGVTQSPTHLIKTRGQQATLRCSPISGHTSVYWYQQALGLGLQFLLWYDEGEERNRGNFPPRFSGRQFPNYSSELNVNALELEDSALYLCASSLDLGTEAFFGQGTRLTVV.

The gene calls are TRBV5-1 and TRBJ2-1, with D hard to call. In germline, CDR1 is SGHRS, CDR2 YFSETQ. This CDR3 is built from 17 residues. Trimming took 3 bases from V and 9 from J, leaving 25 bases between them. The CDR3 here is CASSSYRLESVSGEQFF. The CDR3 DNA is TGCGCCAGCAGCTCCTATCGACTGGAGTCGGTTTCAGGTGAGCAGTTCTTC.

The chain has TRBV5-1 and TRBJ1-3; a weak D match, TRBD1 (6 bases). Germline lookup yields CDR1 SGHRS and CDR2 YFSETQ. This CDR3 region has 17 residues. Trimming stripped 6 bases from V and 0 bases from J, with 19 bases between. The CDR3 is CASTPAGTTSSGNTIYF. The CDR3 DNA sequence: TGCGCCAGCACCCCGGCCGGGACAACGAGCTCTGGAAACACCATATATTTT.

J is TRBJ2-7 and V is TRBV4-1, with D maybe TRBD2 (6 bases). The germline CDR1 and CDR2 sequences are MGHRA and YSYEKL. The CDR3 consists of 15 residues. Trimming took off 5 bases at V and 7 bases at J, with 21 bases between the two ends. For the CDR3, the DNA is TGCGCCAGCAGCTCCTATGGAGTGATCCGGGAGGAGCAGTACTTC. Translating it yields CASSSYGVIREEQYF.

As regards this clone: This same CDR3 is encoded by further DNA sequences in the sample. This sequence joins TRBV6-1 and TRBJ1-6, with TRBD1 matching 8 bases. The CDR3 is 15 residues long. The germline CDR1 and CDR2 sequences are MNHNS and SASEGT. The ends lost 4 bases at V and 7 bases at J; junction bases unmatched: 6. This CDR3 is CASSVRDRSNSPLHF. CDR3 bases: TGTGCCAGCAGTGTCCGGGACAGGTCAAATTCACCCCTCCACTTT.

V is TRBV18 and J is TRBJ1-4, with D possibly TRBD1 on 5 matching bases. This CDR3 spans 14 amino acids. V gave up 5 bases and J gave up 1 base, with 8 bases separating them. Germline CDR1 and CDR2: KGHSH and LQKENI. CDR3 sequence (DNA): TGTGCCAGCTCAGTTAGGGGAACTAATGAAAAACTGTTTTTT. Its protein product is CASSVRGTNEKLFF.

This clone was seen only once. Additional DNA sequences in this sample encode the identical CDR3. This rearrangement joins TRBV18 to TRBJ1-1, with D uncertain. V was clipped by 2 bases and J by 2 bases, with 6 bases between them. CDR3 length: 13 amino acids. The V gene's germline CDR1 is KGHSH and CDR2 LQKENI. The CDR3 sequence is CASSPGENTEAFF. The CDR3 DNA is TGTGCCAGCTCACCAGGGGAAAACACTGAAGCTTTCTTT. Based on the CDR3 plus reference TRBV18 and TRBJ1-1, the full variable domain is NAGVMQNPRHLVRRRGQEARLRCSPMKGHSHVYWYRQLPEEGLKFMVYLQKENIIDESGMPKERFSAEFPKEGPSILRIQQVVRGDSAAYFCASSPGENTEAFFGQGTRLTVV.

The chain employs TRBV7-2 and TRBJ2-3, with 7 bases matching TRBD2. The junction had 12 bases not matched to a gene; V was cut back by 3 bases and J by 0 bases. The CDR3 totals 18 residues. The germline V gene has CDR1 SGHTA and CDR2 FQGNSA. CDR3 residues: CASSFLSILAESTDTQYF. In DNA form, the CDR3 reads TGTGCCAGCAGCTTCCTATCTATTCTAGCGGAGAGCACAGATACGCAGTATTTT.

The genes are TRBV5-4 and TRBJ2-7, with D possibly TRBD1 on 6 matching bases. The CDR3 sequence is 15 residues long. Germline V gene sequence: CDR1 SGHNT, CDR2 YYREEE (reference sequence). V was pared by 0 bases and J by 4 bases, with 14 bases between. The CDR3 spells CASSLGRLQGYEQYF. The CDR3 nucleotides read TGTGCCAGCAGCTTGGGACGCCTACAGGGTTACGAGCAGTACTTC.

The rearrangement links TRBV18 to TRBJ2-3; D may be TRBD1 or TRBD2 (5 bases each). CDR3 size: 15 residues. Germline assignment: CDR1 KGHSH and CDR2 LQKENI. Trimming left V 3 bases short and J 6 bases short, with 16 bases between. The CDR3 coding sequence is TGTGCCAGCTCACCGAACGGGGCTGCTATCGATACGCAGTATTTT. It encodes CASSPNGAAIDTQYF.